The source of this T cell receptor (beta chain) is a study of T-cell memory formation after mild COVID-19. Study observations and caveats: The study found balanced CD4/CD8 in clones contracting day 15 to 85 and a CD4+ lean in later expanders.

This clonotype was detected a few times. Its antigen is currently unknown. CDR1 is LNHDA and CDR2 is SQIVND in the germline V gene (reference sequence). Trimming cost V 6 bases and J 2 bases, with 8 bases left between them. CDR3 length: 13 residues. TCRdb re-derived calls from the 5' RACE reads in MiXCR, one entry per CDR3 protein. In the table there are approximately 390,000 distinct CDR3 sequences, 16% of which are singletons. The sequence was collected from a man between 18 and 29 years old who had mild COVID-19 (a few samples of this study predate the infection). Cell type and time point are not known. V usage is TRBV19 and J usage is TRBJ1-5, with D uncertain. The sample consisted of PBMCs or a T cell subset sorted from them (not recorded which). The DNA of the CDR3 is TGTGCCAGTAGGGCGCCGGGCAATCAGCCCCAGCATTTT. This encodes CASRAPGNQPQHF.